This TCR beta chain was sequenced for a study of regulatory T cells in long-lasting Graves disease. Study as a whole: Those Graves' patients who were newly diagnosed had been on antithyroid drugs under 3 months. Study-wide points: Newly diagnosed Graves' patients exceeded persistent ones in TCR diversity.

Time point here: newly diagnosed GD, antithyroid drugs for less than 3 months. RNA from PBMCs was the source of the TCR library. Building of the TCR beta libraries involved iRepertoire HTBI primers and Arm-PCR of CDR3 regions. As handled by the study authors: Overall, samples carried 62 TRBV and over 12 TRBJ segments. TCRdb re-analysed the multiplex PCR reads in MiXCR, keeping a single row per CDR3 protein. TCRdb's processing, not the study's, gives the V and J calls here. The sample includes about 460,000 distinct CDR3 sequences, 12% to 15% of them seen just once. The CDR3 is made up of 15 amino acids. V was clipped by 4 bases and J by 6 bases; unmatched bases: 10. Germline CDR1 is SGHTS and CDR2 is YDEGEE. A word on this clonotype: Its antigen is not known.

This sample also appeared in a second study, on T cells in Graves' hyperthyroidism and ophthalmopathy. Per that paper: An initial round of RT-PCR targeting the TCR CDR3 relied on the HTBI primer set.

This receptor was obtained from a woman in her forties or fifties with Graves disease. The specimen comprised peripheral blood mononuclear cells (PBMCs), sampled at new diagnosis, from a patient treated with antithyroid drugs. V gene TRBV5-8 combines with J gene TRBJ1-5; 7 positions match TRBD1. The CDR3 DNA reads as TGTGCCAGCAGCACCGGACAGGTTGGGGGTCAGCCCCAGCATTTT. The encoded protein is CASSTGQVGGQPQHF.